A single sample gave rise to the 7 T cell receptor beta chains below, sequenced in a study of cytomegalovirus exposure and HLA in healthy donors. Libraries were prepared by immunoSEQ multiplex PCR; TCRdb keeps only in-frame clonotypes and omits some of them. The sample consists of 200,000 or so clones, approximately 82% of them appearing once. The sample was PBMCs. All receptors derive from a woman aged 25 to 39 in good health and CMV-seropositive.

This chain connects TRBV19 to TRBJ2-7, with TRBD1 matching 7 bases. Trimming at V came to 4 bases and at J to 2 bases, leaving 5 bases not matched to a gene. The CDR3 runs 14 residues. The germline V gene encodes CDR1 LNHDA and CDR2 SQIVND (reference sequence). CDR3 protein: CASSNRQGPYEQYF. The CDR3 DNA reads TGTGCCAGTAGTAACCGACAGGGACCCTACGAGCAGTACTTC.

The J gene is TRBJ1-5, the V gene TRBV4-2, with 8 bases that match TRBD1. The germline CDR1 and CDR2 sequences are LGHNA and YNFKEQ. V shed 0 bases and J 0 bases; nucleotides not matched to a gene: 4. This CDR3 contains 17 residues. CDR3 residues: CASSQEGTGYSNQPQHF. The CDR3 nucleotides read TGTGCCAGCAGCCAAGAGGGGACAGGCTATAGCAATCAGCCCCAGCATTTT.

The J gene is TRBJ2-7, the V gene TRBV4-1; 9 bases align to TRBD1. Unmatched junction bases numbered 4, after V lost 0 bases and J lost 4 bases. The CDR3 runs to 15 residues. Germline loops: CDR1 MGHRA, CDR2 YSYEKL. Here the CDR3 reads CASSQEQGAIYEQYF. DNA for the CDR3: TGCGCCAGCAGCCAAGAACAGGGGGCTATATACGAGCAGTACTTC.

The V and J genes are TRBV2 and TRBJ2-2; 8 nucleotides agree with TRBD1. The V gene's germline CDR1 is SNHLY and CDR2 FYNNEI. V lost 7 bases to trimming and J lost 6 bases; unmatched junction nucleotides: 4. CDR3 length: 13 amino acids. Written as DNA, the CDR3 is TGTGCCAGCACCGTGACAGGGGCCGGGGAGCTGTTTTTT. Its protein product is CASTVTGAGELFF.

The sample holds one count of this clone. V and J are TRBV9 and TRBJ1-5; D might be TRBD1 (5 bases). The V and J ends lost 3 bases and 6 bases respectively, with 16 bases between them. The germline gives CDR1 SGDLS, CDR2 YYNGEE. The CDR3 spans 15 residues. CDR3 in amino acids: CASSAGGQAVQPQHF. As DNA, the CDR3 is TGTGCCAGCAGCGCCGGGGGTCAGGCCGTTCAGCCCCAGCATTTT.

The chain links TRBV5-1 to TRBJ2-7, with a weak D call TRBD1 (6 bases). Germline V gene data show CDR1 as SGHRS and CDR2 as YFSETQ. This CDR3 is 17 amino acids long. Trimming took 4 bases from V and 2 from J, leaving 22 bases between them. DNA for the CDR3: TGCGCCAGCAGCCCTAATCAACGGACAGTATCTACCTACGAGCAGTACTTC. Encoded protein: CASSPNQRTVSTYEQYF. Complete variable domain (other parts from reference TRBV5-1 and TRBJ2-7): KAGVTQTPRYLIKTRGQQVTLSCSPISGHRSVSWYQQTPGQGLQFLFEYFSETQRNKGNFPGRFSGRQFSNSRSEMNVSTLELGDSALYLCASSPNQRTVSTYEQYFGPGTRLTVT.

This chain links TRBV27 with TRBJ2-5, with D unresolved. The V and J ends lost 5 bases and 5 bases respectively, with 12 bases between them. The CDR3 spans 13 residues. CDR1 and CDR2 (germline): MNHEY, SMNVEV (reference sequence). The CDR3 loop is CASSMILGETQYF. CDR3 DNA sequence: TGTGCCAGCAGTATGATCCTCGGGGAGACCCAGTACTTC.